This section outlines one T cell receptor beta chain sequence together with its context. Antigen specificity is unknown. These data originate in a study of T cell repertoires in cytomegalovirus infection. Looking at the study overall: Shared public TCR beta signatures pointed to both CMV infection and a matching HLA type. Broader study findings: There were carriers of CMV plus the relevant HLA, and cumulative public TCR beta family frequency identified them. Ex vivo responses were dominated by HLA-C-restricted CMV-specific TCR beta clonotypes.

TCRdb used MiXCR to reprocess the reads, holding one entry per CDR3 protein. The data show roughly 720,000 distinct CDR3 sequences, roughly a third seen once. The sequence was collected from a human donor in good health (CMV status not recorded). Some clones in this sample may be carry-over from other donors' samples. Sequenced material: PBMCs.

The DNA for the CDR3 is TGTGCCAGCAGTCTCCAGACAGGGCCGGCGAACACTGAAGCTTTCTTT. It is translated as CASSLQTGPANTEAFF. The chain combines TRBV12-3 or TRBV12-4 with TRBJ1-1; the match to TRBD1 covers 7 bases. J was trimmed by 1 base and V by 5 bases; bases with no gene match: 10. The CDR3 is 16 amino acids.